This T cell receptor (beta chain) is drawn from a study of blood T cell repertoires in COVID-19. On the study more broadly: Researchers got acute and convalescent COVID-19 samples from the United States, Italy and Spain.

Generated by immunoSEQ multiplex PCR, the TCRdb table keeps only in-frame clones and is missing some. The sample records about 100,000 clones, around four fifths being singletons. The CDR3 totals 11 residues. Germline V gene data show CDR1 as LNHDA and CDR2 as SQIVND (reference sequence). Unmatched junction bases numbered 6, after V lost 8 bases and J lost 10 bases. This chain connects TRBV19 to TRBJ1-1, with 8 bases lining up with TRBD1. The specimen sequenced was peripheral blood. The TCR comes from a man in his 70s with active or convalescent COVID-19. The CDR3 loop reads CASHMTGAAFF. The DNA of the CDR3 is TGTGCCAGTCATATGACAGGGGCAGCTTTCTTT.